These 16 T cell receptor beta chains share one sample of origin, sequenced in a study of T cell repertoires in cytomegalovirus infection (dated by TCRdb to the late 2010s). Sequencer: Illumina HiSeq 1500. TCRdb cleaned the public reads at Q25 with fastp, built clones with MiXCR and kept in-frame beta chains. All rows with the same CDR3 protein become a single entry with the most common DNA and genes. The sample table holds roughly 230,000 distinct CDR3 sequences, of which roughly 6.5% were seen once. In total, the top ten clones hold 5.5% to 6.5% of the sample. Input material: PBMCs. The source is a human donor in good health (CMV status not recorded). Some clones in this sample may be carry-over from other donors' samples.

At least ten counts were recorded for this clonotype. The CDR3 sequence: CASSGEEQGAYTEAFF. CDR3 in DNA: TGTGCCAGCAGTGGAGAGGAACAGGGGGCCTACACTGAAGCTTTCTTT. The chain joins TRBV9 to TRBJ1-1; 9 nucleotides line up with TRBD1. The trim removed 5 bases at V and 3 bases at J, leaving 11 bases unmatched. There are 16 residues in the CDR3. Germline CDR1 reads SGDLS; CDR2 reads YYNGEE. The whole variable domain, filled in from reference TRBV9 and TRBJ1-1, reads DSGVTQTPKHLITATGQRVTLRCSPRSGDLSVYWYQQSLDQGLQFLIQYYNGEERAKGNILERFSAQQFPDLHSELNLSSLELGDSALYFCASSGEEQGAYTEAFFGQGTRLTVV.

This clonotype occurred many times. This sequence joins TRBV20-1 and TRBJ2-1, with a weak D call TRBD1 (5 bases). CDR3 length: 16 amino acids. Germline V CDR1 and CDR2: DFQATT, SNEGSKA (reference sequence). The germline V and J ends were trimmed by 6 bases and 0 bases, with 18 bases remaining between them. CDR3 nucleotide sequence: TGCAGTGCCCAACAGGCTCGGAGTCGCTCCTACAATGAGCAGTTCTTC. Translation gives CSAQQARSRSYNEQFF.

This clonotype appeared many times. The chain recombines TRBV18 with TRBJ2-2; 8 nucleotides agree with TRBD1. This CDR3 contains 18 residues. The J segment lost 2 bases and the V segment lost 3 bases, leaving 11 bases of the junction unmatched. CDR1 and CDR2 from the germline V gene are KGHSH and LQKENI. The CDR3 DNA sequence: TGTGCCAGCTCACCTCGGACAGGGAAGGGGGCCAACACCGGGGAGCTGTTTTTT. Translating gives CASSPRTGKGANTGELFF.

This clonotype was recorded at least ten times. This chain links TRBV29-1 with TRBJ1-1; TRBD1 might be the D (5 bases). This CDR3 is built from 13 residues. The germline CDR1 and CDR2 sequences are SQVTM and ANQGSEA. V was trimmed by 4 bases and J by 0 bases, leaving 9 bases between them. The CDR3 sequence is CSVASGVNTEAFF. Written as DNA, the CDR3 is TGCAGCGTTGCCTCGGGGGTGAACACTGAAGCTTTCTTT.

This clonotype has ten or more counts. The V gene is TRBV20-1, the J gene TRBJ2-3; TRBD2 matches at 10 bases. Germline-derived CDR1 and CDR2 are DFQATT and SNEGSKA (reference sequence). This CDR3 has 15 residues. V was pared by 4 bases and J by 4 bases, with 8 bases of the junction left unmatched. The CDR3 reads CSATTDGLAADTQYF. The DNA of the CDR3 is TGCAGTGCTACCACCGACGGACTAGCGGCAGATACGCAGTATTTT.

The J gene is TRBJ1-1, the V gene TRBV4-3; weak D call: TRBD1 (5 bases). Germline CDR1 is LGHNA and CDR2 is YSLEER. This CDR3 spans 14 amino acids. The V end was cut by 4 bases, the J end by 5 bases, with 14 bases between. The CDR3, as DNA: TGCGCCAGCAGCCCACGCTGGGGCTGGACTGAAGCTTTCTTT. As protein: CASSPRWGWTEAFF.

This clonotype was seen repeatedly, ten times or more. This chain connects TRBV5-4 to TRBJ2-3; D tentatively fits TRBD1 or TRBD2 (5 bases each). The CDR3 totals 15 residues. Per germline, CDR1 SGHNT and CDR2 YYREEE (reference sequence). V dropped 4 bases and J dropped 7 bases, with 19 bases sitting between them. The CDR3 here is CASSKPGPVGNTQYF. For the CDR3, the DNA is TGTGCCAGCAGCAAACCGGGACCCGTTGGAAATACGCAGTATTTT.

This clonotype was detected ten times or more. The chain has TRBV20-1 and TRBJ2-3; no reliable D call. The germline V and J ends were trimmed by 2 bases and 0 bases, with 12 bases remaining between them. The CDR3 contains 15 residues. Germline-derived CDR1 and CDR2 are DFQATT and SNEGSKA (reference sequence). The CDR3 sequence: CSARRPGFSTDTQYF. CDR3 bases: TGCAGTGCTAGAAGACCTGGATTTAGCACAGATACGCAGTATTTT.

This clonotype was counted only a few times. The chain joins TRBV12-3 or TRBV12-4 to TRBJ1-1, with 8 bases identical to TRBD1. The CDR3 loop spans 16 amino acids. Trimming removed 2 bases from V and 4 bases from J; junction bases left unmatched: 9. Written as DNA, the CDR3 is TGTGCCAGCAGTTTATCAGACAGGGGTGGAGGCACTGAAGCTTTCTTT. Protein sequence: CASSLSDRGGGTEAFF.

The chain employs TRBV4-3 and TRBJ2-5, with D perhaps TRBD1 (6 bases). The CDR3 is 16 amino acids. The V gene lost 0 bases and the J gene lost 6 bases, with 17 bases spanning the gap. The germline CDR1 and CDR2 sequences are LGHNA and YSLEER. DNA of the CDR3: TGCGCCAGCAGCCAAGAAGTCGCTCAGGGGAGTCAGACCCAGTACTTC. This gives the protein CASSQEVAQGSQTQYF.

This clonotype came up many times. The rearrangement links TRBV6-2 or TRBV6-3 to TRBJ2-1; no definite D call. V lost 2 bases, J lost 2 bases, and 4 bases lay in between. The length of the CDR3 is 13 residues. Germline-derived CDR1 and CDR2 are MNHEY and SVGEGT. The CDR3 DNA reads TGTGCCAGCAGTTACGCAGCCTACAATGAGCAGTTCTTC. This gives the protein CASSYAAYNEQFF.

This clonotype was observed many times. The chain combines TRBV7-2 with TRBJ1-5, with 9 bases aligning to TRBD1. The V segment lost 1 base and the J segment 9 bases; nucleotides outside the gene matches: 4. There are 14 residues in the CDR3. The germline CDR1 and CDR2 sequences are SGHTA and FQGNSA. The DNA of the CDR3 is TGTGCCAGCAGCTTAGGGACAGGGGAGCGGCCCCAGCATTTT. It specifies CASSLGTGERPQHF.

The rearrangement links TRBV6-6 to TRBJ2-7; possibly TRBD1 or TRBD2 for D (5 bases each). Deletions cut 6 bases from V and 6 bases from J, with 15 bases between. Germline-derived CDR1 and CDR2 are MNHNY and SVGAGI (reference sequence). This CDR3 has 13 amino acids. The CDR3 DNA follows: TGTGCCAGCAGCACCGGGACCGAGTTCGAGCAGTACTTC. Protein sequence: CASSTGTEFEQYF.

This clonotype has ten or more counts. V is TRBV7-2 and J is TRBJ1-2; D might be TRBD1 (6 bases). Germline assignment: CDR1 SGHTA and CDR2 FQGNSA. The V end was cut by 4 bases, the J end by 4 bases, with 16 bases between. The CDR3 loop spans 15 amino acids. The CDR3 DNA is TGTGCCAGCAGCTCCCAAGGGGGGGTCGTCTATGGCTACACCTTC. Translation: CASSSQGGVVYGYTF.

There are many counts of this clonotype. The chain uses TRBV7-2 and TRBJ1-6; D unclear. The germline V gene has CDR1 SGHTA and CDR2 FQGNSA. Between the trimmed V and J ends, which lost 4 bases and 7 bases, there was a span of 14 bases. This CDR3 comprises 15 residues. The CDR3, as DNA: TGTGCCAGCAGCTGGCAGGAGACAACCAATTCACCCCTCCACTTT. Encoded protein: CASSWQETTNSPLHF.

At least ten counts were recorded for this clonotype. This sequence joins TRBV6-1 and TRBJ2-2, with 8 bases that match TRBD1. This CDR3 has 14 amino acids. With 6 bases clipped from V and 5 bases from J, the junction kept 5 bases outside the gene matches. Germline lookup yields CDR1 MNHNS and CDR2 SASEGT. CDR3 in amino acids: CASSWTGSTGELFF. CDR3 nucleotide sequence: TGTGCCAGCAGCTGGACAGGGTCGACCGGGGAGCTGTTTTTT.